The entry that follows covers one T cell receptor (beta chain) sequence. The antigen remains unidentified. The data were obtained in a study of chemoradiotherapy in HPV16-positive cancers. General observations from the study: Non-HPV-specific T cells did not expand in tumors during treatment, whereas candidate HPV-specific clones and E7-related motifs did.

The assay was immunoSEQ multiplex PCR, and TCRdb's table has in-frame clones only and misses some. The profile shows 8,000 or so clones, less than 75% of them singletons. Sampling was conducted from a patient who underwent chemoradiotherapy. This clonotype was obtained from a human donor with HPV-associated anogenital cancer.

CDR3 in DNA: TGTGCCAGCAGTGTGGCAGGGCGGGATAATTCACCCCTCCACTTT. Its protein product is CASSVAGRDNSPLHF. The chain has TRBV6-1 and TRBJ1-6, with D tentatively TRBD1 (5 bases). The CDR3 loop spans 15 amino acids. Trimming pared 4 bases from V and 5 bases from J, leaving 12 bases between. In germline, CDR1 is MNHNS, CDR2 SASEGT.